This T cell receptor beta chain was observed in a study of cytomegalovirus exposure and HLA in healthy donors. Whole-study results and caveats: In a later analysis, donors in an Asian-associated ancestry cluster reportedly had fewer N-insertions in productive TCRs than the cohort mean. In an earlier analysis, most TCR beta V segments were productive about 87% or about 30% of the time.

Samples came from healthy bone marrow donors. Comment on this clone: Its antigen is not known.

60 Vbeta and 13 Jbeta primers were used in PCR. Using immunoSEQ multiplex PCR, the repertoire was profiled, and TCRdb retains in-frame clones only, with some absent. This sample carries just over 150,000 clones, 70% to 90% of them seen once, and the ten largest clones take approximately 2%. The CDR3 is 13 residues long. Germline-derived CDR1 and CDR2 are SGDLS and YYNGEE. Trimming stripped 0 bases from V and 2 bases from J, with 5 bases between. Specimen: PBMCs. This sequence originates from a man aged 18-30 years in good health and CMV-seropositive. The rearrangement uses TRBV9 and TRBJ2-5; D not resolved. The CDR3 loop reads CASSVGEQETQYF. The CDR3 DNA follows: TGTGCCAGCAGCGTAGGCGAACAAGAGACCCAGTACTTC.